A single sample gave rise to the 17 T cell receptor beta chains below, sequenced in a study of cytomegalovirus exposure and HLA in healthy donors listed by TCRdb under 2017. The method was the immunoSEQ multiplex PCR assay. The multiplex PCR relied on a mix of 60 forward primers for TCR Vbeta segments and 13 reverse primers for TCR Jbeta segments. This is the immuneACCESS table as TCRdb keeps it, with only in-frame sequences that have V and J called. A part of the clones is gone; compared with another copy, unresolved V genes explain less than half, and the rest is unexplained. For this sample the table gives approximately 180,000 clones, of which roughly 80% were detected only once. The ten largest clones add up to 1.7% of the sample. Sequencing was performed on PBMCs. The receptors stem from a woman between 18 and 30 years old in good health and CMV-seronegative.

This clone has a handful of counts. One end of the junction fails to match germline, which may point to a read error. The gene calls are TRBV7-9 and TRBJ2-5; possibly TRBD1 for D (5 bases). The CDR3 covers 14 residues. The germline CDR1 and CDR2 sequences are SEHNR and FQNEAQ (reference sequence). CDR3 in amino acids: CSSSLRGGQETQYF. In DNA form, the CDR3 reads TGTTCCAGCAGCTTAAGGGGCGGACAAGAGACCCAGTACTTC.

In DNA form, the CDR3 reads TGTGCCAGCAGCTTCCGACAGGGCGGGACCGGGGAGCTGTTTTTT. Its protein is CASSFRQGGTGELFF. V and J are TRBV25-1 and TRBJ2-2; 7 bases line up with TRBD1. V lost 6 bases, J lost 5 bases, and 9 bases stayed unmatched. This CDR3 has 15 amino acids. The V gene's germline CDR1 is MGHDK and CDR2 SYGVNS.

This clone was recorded once. The chain has TRBV5-4 and TRBJ2-2; TRBD2 is a possible D gene (6 bases). The germline gives CDR1 SGHNT, CDR2 YYREEE (reference sequence). Trimming removed 2 bases at V and 7 bases at J, with 9 bases between. This CDR3 spans 13 amino acids. The chain's CDR3 is CASSFGGSGELFF. CDR3 DNA sequence: TGTGCCAGCAGCTTCGGGGGTAGCGGGGAGCTGTTTTTT. Variable domain in full (rest from reference TRBV5-4 and TRBJ2-2): ETGVTQSPTHLIKTRGQQVTLRCSSQSGHNTVSWYQQALGQGPQFIFQYYREEENGRGNFPPRFSGLQFPNYSSELNVNALELDDSALYLCASSFGGSGELFFGEGSRLTVL.

V is TRBV5-6 and J is TRBJ1-2; D gene unclear. Germline V CDR1 and CDR2: SGHDT, YYEEEE. The ends were cut back, 2 bases at V and 2 bases at J, with 13 bases in the middle. This CDR3 comprises 15 residues. The DNA for the CDR3 is TGTGCCAGCAGCTTTTACGACTCCACCAACTATGGCTACACCTTC. Translating it yields CASSFYDSTNYGYTF. The whole variable domain, filled in from reference TRBV5-6 and TRBJ1-2, reads DAGVTQSPTHLIKTRGQQVTLRCSPKSGHDTVSWYQQALGQGPQFIFQYYEEEERQRGNFPDRFSGHQFPNYSSELNVNALLLGDSALYLCASSFYDSTNYGYTFGSGTRLTVV.

This clone was observed once. The rearrangement joins TRBV7-2 to TRBJ1-1, with 9 bases fitting TRBD1. The CDR3 contains 17 residues. CDR1 is SGHTA, CDR2 FQGNSA, per germline. V trimming: 0 bases; J trimming: 4 bases; junction bases outside the gene matches: 9. CDR3 nucleotides: TGTGCCAGCAGCTTAGCTGGGGCCCGGACAGGGGCCACTGAAGCTTTCTTT. Translation: CASSLAGARTGATEAFF.

The V call is TRBV5-8, the J call TRBJ1-1, with 7 bases that match TRBD1. This CDR3 has 15 amino acids. Germline trimming cut 3 bases from V and 0 bases from J; bases unmatched to any gene: 5. Germline CDR1 SGHTS, CDR2 YDEGEE. The CDR3 reads CASSSGTEMNTEAFF. DNA of the CDR3: TGTGCCAGCAGCTCCGGGACAGAGATGAACACTGAAGCTTTCTTT.

The J gene is TRBJ2-1, the V gene TRBV16; 8 bases map to TRBD2. CDR3 length: 22 amino acids. Germline values: CDR1 KGHSY, CDR2 FQNENV. V lost 0 bases to trimming and J lost 5 bases; unmatched junction nucleotides: 24. CDR3 protein: CASSQSLVSGDPTIDPHNEQFF. The CDR3 DNA reads as TGTGCCAGCAGCCAATCGTTGGTTAGCGGGGATCCGACCATAGATCCCCACAATGAGCAGTTCTTC.

The gene calls are TRBV28 and TRBJ1-5; TRBD1 aligns across 12 bases. The CDR3 has 15 residues. Trimming took 10 bases from V and 3 from J; bases not matched to a gene: 7. The germline CDR1 and CDR2 sequences are MDHEN and SYDVKM. The CDR3 coding sequence is TGTGCCAACGGGGGACAGGGGGCGATCAATCAGCCCCAGCATTTT. Translated, it gives CANGGQGAINQPQHF.

This chain's CDR3 is CASAGVAGGEQYV. CDR3 in DNA: TGTGCCAGTGCCGGGGTAGCGGGAGGCGAGCAGTACGTC. The J gene is TRBJ2-7, the V gene TRBV11-3; 10 bases are a match to TRBD2. CDR1 is SGHNT and CDR2 is YENEEA in the germline V gene. V was pared by 9 bases and J by 6 bases, with 8 bases of the junction left unmatched. The CDR3 sequence is 13 residues long.

J is TRBJ2-7 and V is TRBV7-6; a possible D gene is TRBD1 (5 bases). V was pared by 5 bases and J by 2 bases, with 13 bases between. CDR3 size: 14 residues. Germline CDR1 SGHVS, CDR2 FNYEAQ. CDR3: CASSPREAPYEQYF. The CDR3 coding sequence is TGTGCCAGCAGCCCCAGGGAAGCTCCCTACGAGCAGTACTTC.

The V and J genes are TRBV2 and TRBJ1-2, with unresolved D. The CDR3 sequence is 14 residues long. V lost 1 base and J 0 bases, leaving 6 bases between the germline ends. Germline V lookup: CDR1 SNHLY, CDR2 FYNNEI. CDR3: CASSEDRANYGYTF. CDR3 sequence (DNA): TGTGCCAGCAGTGAAGACAGAGCTAACTATGGCTACACCTTC.

The chain employs TRBV30 and TRBJ1-2; D gene unclear. Trimming stripped 0 bases from V and 1 base from J, with 6 bases between. Germline loops: CDR1 GTSNPN, CDR2 SVGIG (reference sequence). CDR3 size: 13 residues. CDR3 in amino acids: CAWSVRDNYGYTF. CDR3 nucleotides: TGTGCCTGGAGTGTACGAGATAACTATGGCTACACCTTC.

The chain uses TRBV4-2 and TRBJ2-3; 11 nucleotides align to TRBD1. The CDR3 runs to 16 residues. J lost 3 bases, V lost 4 bases, and 6 bases had no gene match. Germline values: CDR1 LGHNA, CDR2 YNFKEQ. The CDR3 loop reads CASSPGQGGRTDTQYF. Written as DNA, the CDR3 is TGTGCCAGCAGCCCGGGACAGGGGGGGAGGACAGATACGCAGTATTTT.

V usage is TRBV7-9 and J usage is TRBJ2-1, with 13 bases aligning to TRBD2. There are 16 residues in the CDR3. V shed 4 bases, J shed 6 bases, and the junction held 6 bases outside the gene matches. Germline CDR1 is SEHNR and CDR2 is FQNEAQ (reference sequence). CDR3 bases: TGTGCCAGCAGCTCGTGGACTAGCGGGAGTCCCAATGAGCAGTTCTTC. Its protein product is CASSSWTSGSPNEQFF.

The chain uses TRBV18 and TRBJ2-7; 10 nucleotides match TRBD2. This CDR3 region has 14 residues. The germline CDR1 and CDR2 sequences are KGHSH and LQKENI. V shed 5 bases, J shed 3 bases, and the junction held 4 bases outside the gene matches. Here the CDR3 DNA reads TGTGCCAGCTCATCCCGGACTAGCGGCTACGAGCAGTACTTC. It is translated as CASSSRTSGYEQYF.

This chain uses TRBV27 with TRBJ2-1; TRBD2 agrees at 9 bases. Germline V gene lookup returns CDR1 MNHEY and CDR2 SMNVEV (reference sequence). The V and J ends lost 3 bases and 6 bases, in that order; junction bases with no gene match: 6. CDR3 size: 15 residues. The CDR3 DNA follows: TGTGCCAGCAGTTTGGCTAGCGGGGCCACCAATGAGCAGTTCTTC. It translates to CASSLASGATNEQFF.

The CDR3 is CASSNGISYEQYF. CDR3 DNA: TGTGCCAGCAGCAACGGGATATCCTACGAGCAGTACTTC. The chain joins TRBV5-4 to TRBJ2-7, with a tentative D call TRBD2 (5 bases). In germline, CDR1 is SGHNT, CDR2 YYREEE (reference sequence). CDR3 length: 13 residues. V dropped 4 bases and J dropped 1 base, with 9 bases sitting between them.